What follows are 10 T cell receptor beta chains derived from one specimen sequenced in a study of response to subunit inactivated influenza vaccine. TCRdb re-derived calls from the RT-PCR reads in MiXCR, one entry per CDR3 protein. The sample holds fewer than 750,000 distinct CDR3 sequences, around 15% seen once. This specimen consisted of PBMCs from blood, obtained roughly 12 days after vaccination. The receptors shown here come from a man in his fifties or sixties who received an inactivated influenza vaccine.

The table lists this clonotype with a few counts. V and J are TRBV9 and TRBJ2-1, with D perhaps matching TRBD2 (5 bases). CDR1 is SGDLS and CDR2 is YYNGEE in the germline V gene. The CDR3 has 16 amino acids. Trimming took off 0 bases at V and 8 bases at J, with 18 bases between the two ends. CDR3 bases: TGTGCCAGCAGCGTAGCTGTGGGAGTGACAACATATGAGCAGTTCTTC. This sequence encodes CASSVAVGVTTYEQFF.

V usage is TRBV5-6 and J usage is TRBJ2-5; D unclear. The germline gives CDR1 SGHDT, CDR2 YYEEEE. Trimming left V 4 bases short and J 1 base short, with 14 bases between. The CDR3 sequence is 15 residues long. CDR3 nucleotide sequence: TGTGCCAGCAGCACCACGGTAAAGGGCCAAGAGACCCAGTACTTC. It is translated as CASSTTVKGQETQYF.

This clonotype was observed a handful of times. The rearrangement links TRBV7-9 to TRBJ1-2; D not certain. CDR1 is SEHNR, CDR2 FQNEAQ, per germline (reference sequence). The CDR3 sequence is 13 residues long. Trimming removed 5 bases at V and 8 bases at J, with 15 bases between. The CDR3 region is CASSAPAGGGYTF. For the CDR3, the DNA is TGTGCCAGCAGCGCCCCCGCGGGCGGGGGCTACACCTTC. The entire variable domain, with the rest obtained from reference TRBV7-9 and TRBJ1-2, is as follows: DTGVSQNPRHKITKRGQNVTFRCDPISEHNRLYWYRQTLGQGPEFLTYFQNEAQLEKSRLLSDRFSAERPKGSFSTLEIQRTEQGDSAMYLCASSAPAGGGYTFGSGTRLTVV.

The chain uses TRBV7-6 and TRBJ2-1; tentatively, D is TRBD1 (6 bases). The V gene's germline CDR1 is SGHVS and CDR2 FNYEAQ. Trimming shortened V by 5 bases and J by 2 bases, and 16 bases separated the two germline ends. The CDR3 consists of 16 residues. CDR3 protein: CASSPSGDPAYNEQFF. The CDR3 DNA reads as TGTGCCAGCAGCCCTTCAGGGGACCCAGCCTACAATGAGCAGTTCTTC. Full variable domain (outside the CDR3, taken from reference TRBV7-6 and TRBJ2-1): GAGVSQSPRYKVTKRGQDVALRCDPISGHVSLYWYRQALGQGPEFLTYFNYEAQQDKSGLPNDRFSAERPEGSISTLTIQRTEQRDSAMYRCASSPSGDPAYNEQFFGPGTRLTVL.

The chain is built from TRBV6-2 or TRBV6-3 and TRBJ2-1, with D unclear. Germline CDR1 MNHEY, CDR2 SVGEGT. The CDR3 extends over 13 amino acids. Trimming pared 6 bases from V and 7 bases from J, leaving 13 bases between. CDR3 protein: CASRRSVMNEQFF. Written as DNA, the CDR3 is TGTGCCAGCAGACGGTCCGTGATGAATGAGCAGTTCTTC.

This clonotype appeared a few times. V and J are TRBV28 and TRBJ2-4; D may be TRBD2 (5 bases). This CDR3 has 16 amino acids. Trimming removed 1 base from V and 0 bases from J, with 10 bases in between. Germline V CDR1 and CDR2: MDHEN, SYDVKM. The CDR3 loop is CASSLYGGLAKNIQYF. The CDR3, as DNA: TGTGCCAGCAGTTTATACGGCGGACTAGCCAAAAACATTCAGTACTTC.

The J gene is TRBJ2-1, the V gene TRBV29-1, with TRBD2 matching 8 bases. This CDR3 contains 13 residues. Germline assignment: CDR1 SQVTM and CDR2 ANQGSEA. The V gene end was trimmed by 2 bases and the J gene end by 5 bases; junction bases not matched to a gene: 2. The CDR3 loop reads CSVETSGNNEQFF. The CDR3 DNA reads TGCAGCGTTGAAACTAGCGGAAACAATGAGCAGTTCTTC.

This clonotype was seen repeatedly, ten times or more. The chain is built from TRBV12-3 or TRBV12-4 and TRBJ2-7, with D perhaps assigned TRBD1 or TRBD2 (5 bases each). There are 13 residues in the CDR3. Deletions cut 6 bases from V and 3 bases from J, with 12 bases between. CDR3 protein: CASRYSGSYEQYF. CDR3 DNA sequence: TGTGCCAGCAGGTATTCAGGGAGCTACGAGCAGTACTTC.

This clonotype has more than one count but fewer than ten. This chain uses TRBV20-1 with TRBJ2-3, with 11 bases aligning to TRBD2. Germline trimming cut 1 base from V and 4 bases from J; bases unmatched to any gene: 4. The CDR3 has 15 residues. Germline assignment: CDR1 DFQATT and CDR2 SNEGSKA (reference sequence). CDR3 sequence: CSARVLAGGSDTQYF. CDR3 coding DNA: TGCAGTGCTAGAGTCCTAGCGGGGGGTTCAGATACGCAGTATTTT.

This chain connects TRBV5-1 to TRBJ2-3; TRBD2 matches 14 bases. Germline-derived CDR1 and CDR2 are SGHRS and YFSETQ. Losses at the gene ends were 4 bases for V and 0 bases for J; bases not matched to a gene: 13. This CDR3 region has 20 residues. CDR3 DNA: TGCGCCAGCAGCGGAGAACCCGGGACTAGCGGGGGTGGTAGCACAGATACGCAGTATTTT. Amino acids: CASSGEPGTSGGGSTDTQYF. Full variable domain (rest looked up from reference TRBV5-1 and TRBJ2-3): KAGVTQTPRYLIKTRGQQVTLSCSPISGHRSVSWYQQTPGQGLQFLFEYFSETQRNKGNFPGRFSGRQFSNSRSEMNVSTLELGDSALYLCASSGEPGTSGGGSTDTQYFGPGTRLTVL.